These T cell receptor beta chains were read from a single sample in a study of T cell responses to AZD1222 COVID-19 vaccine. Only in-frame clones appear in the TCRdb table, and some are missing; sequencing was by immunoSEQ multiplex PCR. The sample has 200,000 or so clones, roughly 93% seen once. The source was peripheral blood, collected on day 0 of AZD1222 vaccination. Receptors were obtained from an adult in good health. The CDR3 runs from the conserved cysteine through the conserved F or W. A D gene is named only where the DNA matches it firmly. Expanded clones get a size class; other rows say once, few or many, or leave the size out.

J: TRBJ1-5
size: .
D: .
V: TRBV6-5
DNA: TGTGCCAGCAGTATCAGGGCTAATCAGCCCCAGCATTTT
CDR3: CASSIRANQPQHF

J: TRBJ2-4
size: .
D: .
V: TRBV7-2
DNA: TGTGCCAGCAGCCCCGTAGGGGGAACCGTAGCCAAAAACATTCAGTACTTC
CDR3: CASSPVGGTVAKNIQYF

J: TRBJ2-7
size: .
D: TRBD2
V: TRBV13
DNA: TGTGCCAGCAGCCAACGCGGCGGGAGCTCCTACGAGCAGTACTTC
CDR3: CASSQRGGSSYEQYF

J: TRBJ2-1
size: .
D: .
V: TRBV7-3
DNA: TGTGCCAGCAGCTTAAGCGGAGGCGCCAATGAGCAGTTCTTC
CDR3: CASSLSGGANEQFF

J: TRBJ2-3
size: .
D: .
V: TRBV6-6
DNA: TGTGCCAGCAGCCCGACCCGGGACGAGACAGATACGCAGTATTTT
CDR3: CASSPTRDETDTQYF

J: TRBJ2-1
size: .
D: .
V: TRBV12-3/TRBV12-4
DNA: TGTGCCAGCAGTACCGATTCCCGGGATGAGCAGTTCTTC
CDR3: CASSTDSRDEQFF

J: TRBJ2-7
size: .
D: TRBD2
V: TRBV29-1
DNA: TGCAGCGCGCTAGCGGGACGCTACGAGCAGTACTTC
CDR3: CSALAGRYEQYF

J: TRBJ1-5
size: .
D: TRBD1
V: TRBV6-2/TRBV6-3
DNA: TGTGCCAGCAGTTTAACGGGACAGGGTATGATCGGGGGCAATCAGCCCCAGCATTTT
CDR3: CASSLTGQGMIGGNQPQHF

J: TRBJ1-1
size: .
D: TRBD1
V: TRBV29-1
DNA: TGCAGCGTCTGTTGGGACAGAAACACTGAAGCTTTCTTT
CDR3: CSVCWDRNTEAFF

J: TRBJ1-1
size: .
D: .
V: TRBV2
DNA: TGTGCCAGCAGTGAAGCGGGCAGGGGCACTGAAGCTTTCTTT
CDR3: CASSEAGRGTEAFF

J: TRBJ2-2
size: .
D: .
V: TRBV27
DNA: TGTGCCAGCAGGAGGAACACCGGGGAGCTGTTTTTT
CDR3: CASRRNTGELFF

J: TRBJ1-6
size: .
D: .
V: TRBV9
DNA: TGTGCCAGCAGCGTAGGCAGGGTGAATTCACCCCTCCACTTT
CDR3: CASSVGRVNSPLHF

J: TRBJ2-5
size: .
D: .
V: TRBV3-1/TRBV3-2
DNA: TGTGCCAGCAGCCAAGCCAGGGGTGAGACCCAGTACTTC
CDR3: CASSQARGETQYF

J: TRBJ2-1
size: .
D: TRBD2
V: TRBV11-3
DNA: TGTGCCAGCAGCGGAGTGGGGGGGGATGAGCAGTTCTTC
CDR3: CASSGVGGDEQFF

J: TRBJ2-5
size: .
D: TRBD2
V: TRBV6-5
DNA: TGTGCCAGCAGTTTTTTAGCGGGAGGGTACCAAGAGACCCAGTACTTC
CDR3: CASSFLAGGYQETQYF

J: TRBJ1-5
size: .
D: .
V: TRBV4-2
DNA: TGTGCCAGCAGCCAAGATCGGGTAGGGCCGAATCAGCCCCAGCATTTT
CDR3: CASSQDRVGPNQPQHF

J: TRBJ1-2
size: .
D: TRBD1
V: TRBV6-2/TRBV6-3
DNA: TGTGCCAGCAGTTACAACAGGGGGCTCGGCTATGGCTACACCTTC
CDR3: CASSYNRGLGYGYTF

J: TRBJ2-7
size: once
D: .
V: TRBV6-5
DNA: TGTGCCACACGAAGGGGGATAGGGGGAGCCGAGCAGTACTTC
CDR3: CATRRGIGGAEQYF

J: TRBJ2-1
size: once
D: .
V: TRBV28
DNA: TGTGCCAGCAGTTTAATGGGAGGAAGGTCCTACAATGAGCAGTTCTTC
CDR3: CASSLMGGRSYNEQFF

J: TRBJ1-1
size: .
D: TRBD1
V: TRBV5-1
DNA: TGCGCCAGCAGCCCGCGGACAGGTCGGGACACTGAAGCTTTCTTT
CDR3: CASSPRTGRDTEAFF

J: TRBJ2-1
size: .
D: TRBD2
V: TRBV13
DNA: TGTGCCAGCAGCTACCGGGGGGGAAGCTCCTACAATGAGCAGTTCTTC
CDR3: CASSYRGGSSYNEQFF

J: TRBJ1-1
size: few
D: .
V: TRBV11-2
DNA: TGTGCCAGCAGCTCGAGCCGACAACAAGATCACACTGAAGCTTTCTTT
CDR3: CASSSSRQQDHTEAFF

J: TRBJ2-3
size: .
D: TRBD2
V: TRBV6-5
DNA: TGTGCCAGCAGTTACTCTGGCGGGAGCGGCACAGATACGCAGTATTTT
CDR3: CASSYSGGSGTDTQYF

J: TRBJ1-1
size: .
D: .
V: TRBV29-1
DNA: TGCAGCGCCTCGGTTGGGGGGACGGACACTGAAGCTTTCTTT
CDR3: CSASVGGTDTEAFF

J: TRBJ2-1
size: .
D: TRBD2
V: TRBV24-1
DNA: TGTGCCACCAGTGTTCGGCCGGGACTAGCGGGAGTAAGAAGCTCCTACAATGAGCAGTTCTTC
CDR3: CATSVRPGLAGVRSSYNEQFF

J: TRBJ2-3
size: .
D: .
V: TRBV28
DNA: TGTGCCAGCAGTTTCGCCTTAGTGGCAGATACGCAGTATTTT
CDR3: CASSFALVADTQYF

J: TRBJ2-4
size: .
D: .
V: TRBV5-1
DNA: TGCGCCAGCAGCTTGACTGGGCAGGGGAGGACCAAAAACATTCAGTACTTC
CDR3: CASSLTGQGRTKNIQYF

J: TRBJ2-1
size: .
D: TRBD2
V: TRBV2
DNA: TGTGCCAGCAGTGCCGGGACTAGCGGGAGGAGGAGTGAGCAGTTCTTC
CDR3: CASSAGTSGRRSEQFF

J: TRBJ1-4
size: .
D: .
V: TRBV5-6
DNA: TGTGCCAGCAGCAACGAGGAAAAACTGTTTTTT
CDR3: CASSNEEKLFF

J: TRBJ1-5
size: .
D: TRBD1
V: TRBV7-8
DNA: TGTGCCAGCAGCCCCGGGACAGAGATAAATCAGCCCCAGCATTTT
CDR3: CASSPGTEINQPQHF

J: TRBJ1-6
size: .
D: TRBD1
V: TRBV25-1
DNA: TGTGCCAGCAGTCCGACAGGGGGCGTAGATTCACCCCTCCACTTT
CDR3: CASSPTGGVDSPLHF

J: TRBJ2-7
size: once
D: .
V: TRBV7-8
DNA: TGTGCCAGCAGCTCGATCACAGGTTACGAGCAGTACTTC
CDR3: CASSSITGYEQYF

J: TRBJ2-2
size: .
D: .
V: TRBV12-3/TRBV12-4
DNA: TGTGCCAGCAGCACTGGGTCCACCGGGGAGCTGTTTTTT
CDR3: CASSTGSTGELFF

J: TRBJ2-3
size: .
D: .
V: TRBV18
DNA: TGTGCCAGCTCACCACCTTGGGACGTTCAGATGGGCACAGATACGCAGTATTTT
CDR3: CASSPPWDVQMGTDTQYF

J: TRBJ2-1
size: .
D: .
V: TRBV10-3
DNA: TGTGCCATCAGTGAAACCGGGACTTCCTACAATGAGCAGTTCTTC
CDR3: CAISETGTSYNEQFF